These T cell receptor beta chains were read from a single sample in a study of CD8 T cells in Susac syndrome. One entry per CDR3 protein, called by TCRdb with MiXCR from the immunoSEQ multiplex PCR reads. The table includes around 300,000 distinct CDR3 sequences, about nine tenths detected once. Sequencing was done on a sample of CD8+ T cells from PBMCs. These receptors were taken from a human donor with multiple sclerosis. CDR3s include the opening cysteine and the closing phenylalanine or tryptophan. D genes are given only for firm matches. Some rows mark clone size as missing; the rest say once, few, many or name a class of expanded clone.

TRBJ1-1 | NA | 13 | TRBV6-2/TRBV6-3 | TRBD1 | CASSPGGYTEAFF | TGTGCCAGCAGCCCAGGGGGTTACACTGAAGCTTTCTTT
TRBJ2-7 | NA | 17 | TRBV4-2 | NA | CASSQDLSSLAVYEQYF | TGTGCCAGCAGCCAAGATCTTTCGTCTTTAGCCGTCTACGAGCAGTACTTC
TRBJ2-3 | NA | 16 | TRBV7-3 | NA | CASSSLNRGGTDTQYF | TGTGCCAGCAGCTCACTAAACAGGGGAGGGACAGATACGCAGTATTTT
TRBJ1-2 | NA | 16 | TRBV12-3/TRBV12-4 | NA | CASSPRFGEPNYGYTF | TGTGCCAGCAGCCCTAGGTTTGGGGAGCCTAACTATGGCTACACCTTC
TRBJ2-7 | once | 14 | TRBV19 | NA | CASTSGTGPYEQYF | TGTGCCAGTACCTCAGGTACAGGGCCCTACGAGCAGTACTTC
TRBJ2-7 | NA | 14 | TRBV27 | TRBD1 | CASSFRQGAYEQYF | TGTGCCAGCAGTTTCCGACAGGGCGCCTACGAGCAGTACTTC
TRBJ2-1 | NA | 15 | TRBV5-1 | NA | CASIQVVRSNNEQFF | TGCGCCAGCATTCAGGTCGTTAGGTCGAACAATGAGCAGTTCTTC
TRBJ1-1 | NA | 17 | TRBV7-8 | TRBD1 | CASSSDREVGMNTEAFF | TGTGCCAGCAGCTCGGACAGGGAAGTCGGGATGAACACTGAAGCTTTCTTT
TRBJ1-4 | NA | 13 | TRBV30 | NA | CAWSVQFNEKLFF | TGTGCCTGGAGTGTACAGTTTAATGAAAAACTGTTTTTT
TRBJ2-5 | NA | 13 | TRBV13 | NA | CASTDTGEETQYF | TGTGCCAGCACCGACACGGGGGAAGAGACCCAGTACTTC
TRBJ2-7 | NA | 15 | TRBV7-8 | NA | CASSLGTEGRYEQYF | TGTGCCAGCAGCTTAGGGACGGAGGGTCGGTACGAGCAGTACTTC
TRBJ2-7 | NA | 14 | TRBV13 | NA | CASALTSSAYEQYF | TGTGCCAGCGCCCTGACTAGTTCCGCCTACGAGCAGTACTTC
TRBJ2-1 | NA | 16 | TRBV6-2/TRBV6-3 | NA | CASSYSPRGANNEQFF | TGTGCCAGCAGTTACTCGCCCCGGGGGGCCAACAATGAGCAGTTCTTC
TRBJ2-7 | NA | 13 | TRBV19 | NA | CASTKGGIYEQYF | TGTGCCAGCACGAAGGGGGGGATCTACGAGCAGTACTTC
TRBJ2-7 | NA | 15 | TRBV7-9 | NA | CASSFPQEGSYEQYF | TGTGCCAGCAGCTTCCCGCAGGAGGGGTCCTACGAGCAGTACTTC
TRBJ2-7 | NA | 14 | TRBV5-4 | NA | CASSSVLEGYEQYF | TGTGCCAGCAGCTCCGTTCTTGAGGGGTACGAGCAGTACTTC
TRBJ2-1 | NA | 13 | TRBV7-2 | NA | CASNLHPADEQFF | TGTGCCAGCAACCTTCATCCTGCGGATGAGCAGTTCTTC
TRBJ2-7 | NA | 14 | TRBV6-2/TRBV6-3 | NA | CASSGAADPNEQYF | TGTGCCAGCAGCGGGGCAGCGGATCCTAACGAGCAGTACTTC
TRBJ2-7 | few | 13 | TRBV28 | NA | CASSLDVAYEQYF | TGTGCCAGCAGTTTAGACGTGGCCTACGAGCAGTACTTC
TRBJ2-2 | NA | 18 | TRBV10-1 | NA | CASSEEGGKTISTGELFF | TGCGCCAGCAGTGAGGAAGGTGGAAAGACGATTTCGACCGGGGAGCTGTTTTTT
TRBJ1-5 | NA | 18 | TRBV6-1 | NA | CASSPHDSTLYSNQPQHF | TGTGCCAGCAGCCCGCACGACAGCACTTTGTATAGCAATCAGCCCCAGCATTTT
TRBJ2-1 | once | 16 | TRBV14 | NA | CASSQTGTRTYNEQFF | TGTGCCAGCAGCCAGACCGGGACGAGGACCTACAATGAGCAGTTCTTC
TRBJ1-2 | NA | 13 | TRBV7-9 | NA | CASSSGNSYGYTF | TGTGCCAGCAGTTCAGGGAATAGCTATGGCTACACCTTC
TRBJ2-1 | NA | 14 | TRBV9 | TRBD2 | CASSASGSVGEQFF | TGTGCCAGCAGCGCTAGCGGGAGCGTAGGTGAGCAGTTCTTC
TRBJ1-5 | NA | 12 | TRBV20-1 | NA | CSAIDSNQPQHF | TGCAGTGCTATCGATAGCAATCAGCCCCAGCATTTT
TRBJ2-7 | NA | 14 | TRBV5-6 | NA | CASSGDRAFYEQYF | TGTGCCAGCAGCGGAGACAGAGCCTTCTACGAGCAGTACTTC
TRBJ2-7 | NA | 13 | TRBV27 | NA | CASSLYSGYEQYF | TGTGCCAGCAGTTTATATTCGGGGTACGAGCAGTACTTC
TRBJ2-5 | NA | 14 | TRBV20-1 | TRBD1 | CSARASGQQETQYF | TGCAGTGCTAGGGCCTCGGGACAGCAAGAGACCCAGTACTTC
TRBJ2-5 | NA | 13 | TRBV11-2 | NA | CASSPELQETQYF | TGTGCCAGCAGCCCCGAACTGCAAGAGACCCAGTACTTC
TRBJ2-2 | NA | 13 | TRBV9 | NA | CASSGDGTGELFF | TGTGCCAGCAGCGGAGACGGAACCGGGGAGCTGTTTTTT
TRBJ2-7 | NA | 14 | TRBV29-1 | NA | CSVEDGRSSYEQYF | TGCAGCGTTGAAGATGGCAGAAGCTCCTACGAGCAGTACTTC
TRBJ1-1 | NA | 13 | TRBV10-3 | NA | CAITVRYYTEAFF | TGTGCCATCACTGTGCGGTACTACACTGAAGCTTTCTTT
TRBJ2-1 | NA | 19 | TRBV6-2/TRBV6-3 | TRBD1 | CASSTGQGDILSAYNEQFF | TGTGCCAGCAGTACGGGACAGGGAGATATCCTCTCCGCCTACAATGAGCAGTTCTTC
TRBJ1-2 | NA | 9 | TRBV6-4 | NA | CASGHGYTF | TGTGCCAGCGGACATGGCTACACCTTC
TRBJ1-5 | NA | 13 | TRBV14 | NA | CASSQGAGQPQHF | TGTGCCAGCAGCCAAGGGGCGGGTCAGCCCCAGCATTTT
TRBJ2-7 | NA | 14 | TRBV12-3/TRBV12-4 | NA | CASSSGGALGEQYF | TGTGCCAGCAGTTCGGGGGGCGCCCTCGGCGAGCAGTACTTC
TRBJ2-1 | NA | 14 | TRBV29-1 | NA | CSVARGSSYNEQFF | TGCAGCGTTGCTAGGGGGAGCTCCTACAATGAGCAGTTCTTC
TRBJ2-7 | NA | 15 | TRBV5-4 | TRBD1 | CASSFTGGPVGEQYF | TGTGCCAGCAGCTTTACAGGGGGACCGGTGGGCGAGCAGTACTTC
TRBJ2-4 | few | 13 | TRBV4-2 | TRBD2 | CASSSSGRDIQYF | TGTGCCAGCAGCTCGTCGGGGAGGGACATTCAGTACTTC
TRBJ1-2 | NA | 15 | TRBV6-5 | NA | CASTTSLGGFYGYTF | TGTGCCAGCACCACCTCCTTGGGGGGTTTCTATGGCTACACCTTC
TRBJ1-1 | NA | 11 | TRBV7-9 | NA | CASGKGTEAFF | TGTGCCAGCGGGAAGGGCACTGAAGCTTTCTTT
TRBJ2-7 | NA | 15 | TRBV6-5 | NA | CASSYSGSAYYEQYF | TGTGCCAGCAGTTACTCTGGCAGCGCCTACTACGAGCAGTACTTC
TRBJ2-1 | once | 16 | TRBV20-1 | TRBD2 | CSASQPGTSGSNEQFF | TGCAGTGCTAGCCAACCCGGGACTAGCGGGAGCAATGAGCAGTTCTTC
TRBJ2-7 | NA | 8 | TRBV29-1 | NA | CSVEDRGF | TGCAGCGTTGAGGACCGGGGCTTC
TRBJ2-7 | NA | 11 | TRBV29-1 | NA | CSVLRGNEQYF | TGCAGCGTCCTCAGGGGTAACGAGCAGTACTTC